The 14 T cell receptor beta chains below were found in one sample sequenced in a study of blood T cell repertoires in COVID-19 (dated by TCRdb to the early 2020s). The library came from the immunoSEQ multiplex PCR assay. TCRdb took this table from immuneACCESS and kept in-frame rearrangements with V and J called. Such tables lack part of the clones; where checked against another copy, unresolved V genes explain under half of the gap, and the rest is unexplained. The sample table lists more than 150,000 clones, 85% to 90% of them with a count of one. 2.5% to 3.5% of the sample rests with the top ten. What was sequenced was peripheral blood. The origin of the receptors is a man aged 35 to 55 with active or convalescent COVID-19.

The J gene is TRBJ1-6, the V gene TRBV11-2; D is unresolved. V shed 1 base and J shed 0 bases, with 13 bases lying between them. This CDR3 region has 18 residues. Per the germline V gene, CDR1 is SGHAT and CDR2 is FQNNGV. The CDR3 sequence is CASSLVRPTSSYNSPLHF. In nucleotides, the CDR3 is TGTGCCAGCAGCTTAGTACGGCCTACTAGCTCCTATAATTCACCCCTCCACTTT.

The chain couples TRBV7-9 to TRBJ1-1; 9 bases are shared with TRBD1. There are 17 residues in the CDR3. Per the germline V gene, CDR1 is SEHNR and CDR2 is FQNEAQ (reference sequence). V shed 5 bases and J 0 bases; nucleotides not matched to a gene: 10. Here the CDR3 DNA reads TGTGCCAGCAGCCCCAGACAGGGGGGGTTCATGAACACTGAAGCTTTCTTT. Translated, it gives CASSPRQGGFMNTEAFF.

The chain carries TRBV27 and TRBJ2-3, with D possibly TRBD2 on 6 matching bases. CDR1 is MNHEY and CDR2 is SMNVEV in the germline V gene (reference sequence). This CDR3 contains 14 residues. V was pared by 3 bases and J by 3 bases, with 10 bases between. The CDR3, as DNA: TGTGCCAGCAGTTTTGGAGGGTTTACAGATACGCAGTATTTT. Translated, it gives CASSFGGFTDTQYF.

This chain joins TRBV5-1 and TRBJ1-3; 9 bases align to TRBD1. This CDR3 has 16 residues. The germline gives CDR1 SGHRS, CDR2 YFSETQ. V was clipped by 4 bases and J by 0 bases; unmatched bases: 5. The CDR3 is CASSPPGQGSGNTIYF. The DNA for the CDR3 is TGCGCCAGCAGCCCGCCGGGACAGGGCTCTGGAAACACCATATATTTT.

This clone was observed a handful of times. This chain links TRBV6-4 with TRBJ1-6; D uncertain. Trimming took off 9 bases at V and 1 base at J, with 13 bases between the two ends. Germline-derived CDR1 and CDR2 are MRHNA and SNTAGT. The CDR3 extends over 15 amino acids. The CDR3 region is CARSRESSYNSPLHF. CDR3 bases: TGTGCCAGGTCGAGGGAGTCTTCCTATAATTCACCCCTCCACTTT.

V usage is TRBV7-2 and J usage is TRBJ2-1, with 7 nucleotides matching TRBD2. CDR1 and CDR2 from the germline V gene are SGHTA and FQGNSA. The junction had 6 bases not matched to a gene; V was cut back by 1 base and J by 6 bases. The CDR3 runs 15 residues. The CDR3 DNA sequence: TGTGCCAGCAGCTTAGATTCATCGGGGGGCAATGAGCAGTTCTTC. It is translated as CASSLDSSGGNEQFF.

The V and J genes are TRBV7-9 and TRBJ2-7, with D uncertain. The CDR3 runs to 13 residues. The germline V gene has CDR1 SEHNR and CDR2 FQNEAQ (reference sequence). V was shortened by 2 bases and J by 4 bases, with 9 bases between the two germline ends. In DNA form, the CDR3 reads TGTGCCAGCAGCTTATTGCAGAAATACGAGCAGTACTTC. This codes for CASSLLQKYEQYF.

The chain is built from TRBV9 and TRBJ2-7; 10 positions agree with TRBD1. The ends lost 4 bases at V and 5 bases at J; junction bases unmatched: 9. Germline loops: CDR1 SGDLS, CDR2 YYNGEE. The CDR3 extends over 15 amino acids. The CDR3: CASSPPGTGADEQYF. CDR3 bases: TGTGCCAGCAGCCCCCCCGGGACAGGGGCGGACGAGCAGTACTTC. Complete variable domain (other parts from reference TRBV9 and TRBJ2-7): DSGVTQTPKHLITATGQRVTLRCSPRSGDLSVYWYQQSLDQGLQFLIQYYNGEERAKGNILERFSAQQFPDLHSELNLSSLELGDSALYFCASSPPGTGADEQYFGPGTRLTVT.

The CDR3, as DNA: TGCAGCGTTGCAGGAGGCTACACCTTC. Translation: CSVAGGYTF. The chain couples TRBV29-1 to TRBJ1-2, with unresolved D. Trimming left V 4 bases short and J 8 bases short, with 5 bases between. CDR1 and CDR2 from the germline V gene are SQVTM and ANQGSEA. The CDR3 consists of 9 residues. The full variable domain, rest sourced from reference TRBV29-1 and TRBJ1-2, is SAVISQKPSRDICQRGTSLTIQCQVDSQVTMMFWYRQQPGQSLTLIATANQGSEATYESGFVIDKFPISRPNLTFSTLTVSNMSPEDSSIYLCSVAGGYTFGSGTRLTVV.

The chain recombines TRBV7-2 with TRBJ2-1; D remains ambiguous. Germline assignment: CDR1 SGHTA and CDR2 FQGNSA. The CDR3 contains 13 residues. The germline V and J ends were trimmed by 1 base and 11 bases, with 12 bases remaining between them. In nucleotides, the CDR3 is TGTGCCAGCAGCTTAGACGCCCAGAATAAGCAGTTCTTC. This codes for CASSLDAQNKQFF.

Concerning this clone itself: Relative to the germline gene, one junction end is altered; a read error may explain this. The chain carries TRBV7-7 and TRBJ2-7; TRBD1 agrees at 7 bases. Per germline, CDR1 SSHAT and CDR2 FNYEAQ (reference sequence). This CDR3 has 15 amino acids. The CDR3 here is CASSDIRTGAYEQYF. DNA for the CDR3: TGTGCTAGCAGCGACATACGGACAGGCGCCTACGAGCAGTACTTC. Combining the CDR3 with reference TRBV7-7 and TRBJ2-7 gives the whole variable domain GAGVSQSPRYKVTKRGQDVTLRCDPISSHATLYWYQQALGQGPEFLTYFNYEAQPDKSGLPSDRFSAERPEGSISTLTIQRTEQRDSAMYRCASSDIRTGAYEQYFGPGTRLTVT.

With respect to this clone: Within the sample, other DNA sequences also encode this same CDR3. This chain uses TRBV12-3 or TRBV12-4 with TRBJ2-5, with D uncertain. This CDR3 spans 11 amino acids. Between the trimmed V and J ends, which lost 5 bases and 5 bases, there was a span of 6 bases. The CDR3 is CASSLQETQYF. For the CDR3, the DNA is TGTGCCAGCAGTCTACAGGAGACCCAGTACTTC.

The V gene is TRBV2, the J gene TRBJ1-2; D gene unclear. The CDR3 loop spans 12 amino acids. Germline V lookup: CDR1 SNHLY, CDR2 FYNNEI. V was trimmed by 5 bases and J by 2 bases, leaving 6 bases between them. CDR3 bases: TGTGCCAGCAGTTCGGGGAACTATGGCTACACCTTC. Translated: CASSSGNYGYTF.

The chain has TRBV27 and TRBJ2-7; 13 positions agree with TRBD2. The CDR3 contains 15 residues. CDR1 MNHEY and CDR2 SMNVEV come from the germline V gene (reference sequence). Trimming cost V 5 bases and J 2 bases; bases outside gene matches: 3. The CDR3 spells CASSGLAGDTYEQYF. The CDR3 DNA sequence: TGTGCCAGCAGTGGACTAGCGGGGGACACCTACGAGCAGTACTTC.